This record covers a single T cell receptor (beta chain). Its matching antigen is unknown. Only in-frame clones appear in the TCRdb table, and some are missing; sequencing was by immunoSEQ multiplex PCR. This sample has more than 50,000 clones, with 75% to 90% found just once. The sample originates from a study of OX40 agonist ivuxolimab in advanced cancers. Across the study: Dose-escalation patients were diagnosed with hepatocellular carcinoma, melanoma, renal cell cancer or head and neck cancer.

General observations from the study: Patients with a partial response at 0.1-3.0 mg/kg had among the lowest clonal expansion. On average, CD8+ T cells showed a greater number of expanded clones than CD4+.

Per the germline V gene, CDR1 is MGHRA and CDR2 is YSYEKL. The CDR3 runs 15 residues. The sequences come from CD4+ or CD8+ T cells sorted from blood, collected in a trial of the OX40 agonist ivuxolimab. The V gene is TRBV4-1, the J gene TRBJ2-5, with a tentative D call TRBD1 (5 bases). The end of the DNA is better explained by TRBJ2-7, so the J call may be wrong. This receptor was taken from an adult with an advanced solid tumor such as melanoma, head and neck, liver or kidney cancer. The CDR3 region is CASSQGVGATYEQYF. The CDR3 DNA reads TGCGCCAGCAGCCAAGGAGTAGGGGCAACCTACGAGCAGTACTTC.